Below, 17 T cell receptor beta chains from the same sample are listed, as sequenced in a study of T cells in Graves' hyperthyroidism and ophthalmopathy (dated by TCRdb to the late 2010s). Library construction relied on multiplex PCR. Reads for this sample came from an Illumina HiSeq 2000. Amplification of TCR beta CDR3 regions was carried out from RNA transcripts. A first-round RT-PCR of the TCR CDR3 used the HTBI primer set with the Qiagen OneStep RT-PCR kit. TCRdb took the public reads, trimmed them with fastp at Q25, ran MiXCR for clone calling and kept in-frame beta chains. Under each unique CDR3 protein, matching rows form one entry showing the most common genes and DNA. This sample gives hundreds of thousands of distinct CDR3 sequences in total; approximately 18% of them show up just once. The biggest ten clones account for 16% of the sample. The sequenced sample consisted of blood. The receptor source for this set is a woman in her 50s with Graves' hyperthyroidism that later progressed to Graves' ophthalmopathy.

CDR3 sequence (DNA): TGTGCCAGCCTACTGGGGGAAGGGCTGGGGGGAGGCTACACCTTC. It specifies CASLLGEGLGGGYTF. The chain joins TRBV12-3 or TRBV12-4 to TRBJ1-2, with a possible D match to TRBD1 (5 bases). This CDR3 comprises 15 residues. V was clipped by 8 bases and J by 8 bases, with 24 bases between them.

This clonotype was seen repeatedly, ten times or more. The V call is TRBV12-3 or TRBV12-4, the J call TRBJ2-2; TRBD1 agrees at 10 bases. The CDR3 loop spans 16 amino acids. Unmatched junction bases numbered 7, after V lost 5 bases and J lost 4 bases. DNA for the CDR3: TGTGCCAGCAGTCCCAGACAGGGGGCGGGCACCGGGGAGCTGTTTTTT. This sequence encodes CASSPRQGAGTGELFF.

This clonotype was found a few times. CDR3 amino acids: CASSLVLGMDNEQFF. In DNA, the CDR3 is TGCGCCAGCAGCTTGGTTCTAGGGATGGACAATGAGCAGTTCTTC. This chain uses TRBV5-1 with TRBJ2-1; no reliable D call. CDR3 size: 15 residues. Germline loops: CDR1 SGHRS, CDR2 YFSETQ. Trimming removed 0 bases from V and 5 bases from J, with 12 bases in between. Full variable domain (outside the CDR3, taken from reference TRBV5-1 and TRBJ2-1): KAGVTQTPRYLIKTRGQQVTLSCSPISGHRSVSWYQQTPGQGLQFLFEYFSETQRNKGNFPGRFSGRQFSNSRSEMNVSTLELGDSALYLCASSLVLGMDNEQFFGPGTRLTVL.

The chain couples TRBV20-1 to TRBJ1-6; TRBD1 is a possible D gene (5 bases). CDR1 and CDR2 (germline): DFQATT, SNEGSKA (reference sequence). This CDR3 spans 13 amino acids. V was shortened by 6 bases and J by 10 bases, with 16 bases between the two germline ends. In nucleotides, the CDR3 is TGCAGTGCGGCCAAGGGGCGGCGGTCACCCCTCCACTTT. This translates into CSAAKGRRSPLHF.

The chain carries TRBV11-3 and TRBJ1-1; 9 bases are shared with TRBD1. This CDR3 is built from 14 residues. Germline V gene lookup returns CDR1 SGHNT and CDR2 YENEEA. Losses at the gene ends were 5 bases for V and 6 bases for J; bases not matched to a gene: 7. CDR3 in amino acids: CASSPQGQGSEAFF. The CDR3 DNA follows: TGTGCCAGCAGCCCACAAGGACAGGGGTCTGAAGCTTTCTTT.

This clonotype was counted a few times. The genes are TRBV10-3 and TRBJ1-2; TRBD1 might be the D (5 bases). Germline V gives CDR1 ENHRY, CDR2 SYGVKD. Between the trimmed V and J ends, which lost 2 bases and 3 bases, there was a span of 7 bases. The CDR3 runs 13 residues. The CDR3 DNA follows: TGTGCCATCAGTGAGGACAGTCACTATGGCTACACCTTC. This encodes CAISEDSHYGYTF.

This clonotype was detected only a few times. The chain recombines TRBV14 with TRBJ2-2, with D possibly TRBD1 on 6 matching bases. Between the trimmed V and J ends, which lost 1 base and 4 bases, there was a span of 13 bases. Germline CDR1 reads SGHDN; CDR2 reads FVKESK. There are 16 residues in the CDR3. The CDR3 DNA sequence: TGTGCCAGCAGCCAAGTCTCAGGGGACGGCACCGGGGAGCTGTTTTTT. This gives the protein CASSQVSGDGTGELFF.

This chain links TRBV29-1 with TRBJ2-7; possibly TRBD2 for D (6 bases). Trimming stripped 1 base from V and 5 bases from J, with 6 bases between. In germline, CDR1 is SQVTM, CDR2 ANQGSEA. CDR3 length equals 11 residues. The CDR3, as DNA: TGCAGCGTTGAAGGGAGGGACGAGCAGTACTTC. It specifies CSVEGRDEQYF.

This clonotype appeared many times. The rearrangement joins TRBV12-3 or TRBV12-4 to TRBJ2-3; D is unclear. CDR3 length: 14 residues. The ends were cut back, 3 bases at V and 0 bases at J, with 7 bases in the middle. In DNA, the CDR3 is TGTGCCAGCAGTTTCGGCACGAGCACAGATACGCAGTATTTT. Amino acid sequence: CASSFGTSTDTQYF.

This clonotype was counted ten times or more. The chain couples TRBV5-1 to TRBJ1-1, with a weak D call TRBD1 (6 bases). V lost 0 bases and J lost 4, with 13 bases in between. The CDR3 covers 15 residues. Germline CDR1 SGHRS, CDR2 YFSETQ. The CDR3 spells CASSLAEGGSTEAFF. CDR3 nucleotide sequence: TGCGCCAGCAGCTTGGCCGAGGGGGGATCCACTGAAGCTTTCTTT.

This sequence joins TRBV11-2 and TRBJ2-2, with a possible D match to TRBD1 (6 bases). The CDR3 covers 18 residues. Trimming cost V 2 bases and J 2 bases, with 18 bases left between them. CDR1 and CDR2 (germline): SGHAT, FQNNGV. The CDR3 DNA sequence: TGTGCCAGCAGCTTAAGGCCCCCCCGGGACACAAACACCGGGGAGCTGTTTTTT. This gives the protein CASSLRPPRDTNTGELFF.

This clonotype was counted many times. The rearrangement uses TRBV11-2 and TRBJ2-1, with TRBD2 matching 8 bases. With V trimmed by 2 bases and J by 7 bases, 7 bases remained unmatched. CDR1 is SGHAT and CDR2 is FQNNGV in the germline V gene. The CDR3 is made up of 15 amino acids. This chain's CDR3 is CASSLHGGAGNEQFF. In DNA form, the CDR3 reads TGTGCCAGCAGCTTACACGGGGGGGCTGGTAATGAGCAGTTCTTC.

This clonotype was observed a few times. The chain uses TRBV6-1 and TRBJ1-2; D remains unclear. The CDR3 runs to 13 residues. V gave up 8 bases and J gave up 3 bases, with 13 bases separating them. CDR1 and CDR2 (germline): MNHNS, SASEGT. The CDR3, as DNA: TGTGCCAGCGAGAGCCCCTTCCACTATGGCTACACCTTC. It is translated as CASESPFHYGYTF.

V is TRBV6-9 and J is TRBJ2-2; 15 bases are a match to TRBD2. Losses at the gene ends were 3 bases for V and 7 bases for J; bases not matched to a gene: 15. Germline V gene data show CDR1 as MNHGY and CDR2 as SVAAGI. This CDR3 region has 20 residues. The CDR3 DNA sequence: TGTGCCAGCAGTTACGGAGGACTAGCGGGGGGGCCCGGGTTTGGCGGGGAGCTGTTTTTT. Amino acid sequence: CASSYGGLAGGPGFGGELFF.

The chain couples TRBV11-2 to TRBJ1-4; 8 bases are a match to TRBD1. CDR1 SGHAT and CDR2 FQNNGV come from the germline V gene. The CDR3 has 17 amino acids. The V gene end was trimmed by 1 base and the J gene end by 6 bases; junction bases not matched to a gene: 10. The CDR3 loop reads CASSLGPRTGLDEKLFF. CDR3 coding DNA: TGTGCCAGCAGCTTAGGCCCCAGGACAGGGCTCGATGAAAAACTGTTTTTT.

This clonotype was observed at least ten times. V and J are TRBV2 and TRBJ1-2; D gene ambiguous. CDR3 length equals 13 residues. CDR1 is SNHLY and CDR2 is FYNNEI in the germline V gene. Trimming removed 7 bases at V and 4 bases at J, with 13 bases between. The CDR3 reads CASIERWAYGYTF. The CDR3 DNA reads TGTGCCAGCATCGAAAGGTGGGCCTATGGCTACACCTTC.

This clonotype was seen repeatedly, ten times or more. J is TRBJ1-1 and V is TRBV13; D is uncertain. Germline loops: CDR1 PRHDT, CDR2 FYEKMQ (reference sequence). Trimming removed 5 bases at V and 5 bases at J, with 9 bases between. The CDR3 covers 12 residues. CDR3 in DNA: TGTGCCAGCAGCGCCCGGGTGACTGAAGCTTTCTTT. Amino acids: CASSARVTEAFF.